Below are 26 T cell receptor beta chains sequenced from a single sample in a study of Graves' ophthalmopathy and Graves' hyperthyroidism. Beta-chain TCR CDR3 regions were amplified from RNA transcripts. Amplification began with first-round RT-PCR using HTBI primers, then second-round multiplex PCR was performed. One entry per CDR3 protein results from TCRdb running MiXCR on the multiplex PCR reads. The sample has around 1,200,000 distinct CDR3 sequences, 35% to 40% seen once; the top ten hold more than 9.5%. The sample consisted of peripheral blood or thyroid tissue (not recorded which). The receptors were gathered from an adult man with Graves' hyperthyroidism.

The chain has TRBV29-1 and TRBJ2-2, with D uncertain. Germline CDR1 and CDR2: SQVTM and ANQGSEA. The CDR3 is 10 amino acids. V was clipped by 7 bases and J by 7 bases, with 7 bases between them. CDR3 in amino acids: CSEGGGELFF. CDR3 bases: TGCAGCGAGGGTGGCGGGGAGCTGTTTTTT.

This clonotype has at least ten counts. V usage is TRBV25-1 and J usage is TRBJ1-6, with D possibly being TRBD1 (5 bases). Trimming took 7 bases from V and 13 from J, leaving 17 bases between them. Germline V gives CDR1 MGHDK, CDR2 SYGVNS. The CDR3 runs 13 residues. The CDR3 coding sequence is TGTGCCAGCACCAAAACCGGGGGGGTGCCCCTCCACTTT. Translation: CASTKTGGVPLHF. Based on the CDR3 plus reference TRBV25-1 and TRBJ1-6, the full variable domain is EADIYQTPRYLVIGTGKKITLECSQTMGHDKMYWYQQDPGMELHLIHYSYGVNSTEKGDLSSESTVSRIRTEHFPLTLESARPSHTSQYLCASTKTGGVPLHFGNGTRLTVT.

This clonotype was seen repeatedly, ten times or more. The V gene is TRBV5-8, the J gene TRBJ2-5; D tentatively reads TRBD1 or TRBD2 (6 bases each). V was pared by 0 bases and J by 4 bases, with 13 bases between. The CDR3 has 15 residues. In germline, CDR1 is SGHTS, CDR2 YDEGEE. CDR3 loop: CASSLVSGAGETQYF. The CDR3 coding sequence is TGTGCCAGCAGCTTGGTTTCGGGGGCAGGAGAGACCCAGTACTTC.

This clonotype was seen many times. V gene TRBV20-1 combines with J gene TRBJ2-7, with 9 bases identical to TRBD1. This CDR3 is 12 amino acids long. From germline, CDR1 is DFQATT and CDR2 SNEGSKA (reference sequence). The chain's CDR3 is CSARQGAYEQYF. In nucleotides, the CDR3 is TGCAGCGCCCGACAGGGGGCCTACGAGCAGTACTTC.

The gene calls are TRBV14 and TRBJ2-7; D gene uncertain. CDR1 is SGHDN, CDR2 FVKESK, per germline. Deletions cut 5 bases from V and 0 bases from J, with 14 bases between. This CDR3 has 15 amino acids. The CDR3 reads CASSLEQKSSYEQYF. In nucleotides, the CDR3 is TGTGCCAGCAGCTTAGAGCAAAAGAGCTCCTACGAGCAGTACTTC.

This chain's CDR3 is CSGGGESSYEQYF. The CDR3 DNA reads as TGCAGCGGGGGAGGGGAAAGCTCCTACGAGCAGTACTTC. The chain has TRBV29-1 and TRBJ2-7, with 7 bases matching TRBD2. The germline gives CDR1 SQVTM, CDR2 ANQGSEA. J lost 0 bases, V lost 7 bases, and 6 bases had no gene match. CDR3 length equals 13 residues.

This clonotype came up a few times. The gene calls are TRBV6-5 and TRBJ2-5; D remains ambiguous. V was trimmed by 2 bases and J by 7 bases, leaving 14 bases between them. The CDR3 has 14 amino acids. The germline CDR1 and CDR2 sequences are MNHEY and SVGAGI. The CDR3: CASSYDSFGGTQYF. CDR3 DNA: TGTGCCAGCAGTTACGACTCGTTTGGCGGGACCCAGTACTTC.

This clonotype was observed many times. The CDR3 region has the DNA TGCAGTGCAACTACGGGAAACACTGAAGCTTTCTTT. It encodes CSATTGNTEAFF. This chain uses TRBV20-1 with TRBJ1-1, with D uncertain. V dropped 6 bases and J dropped 2 bases, with 10 bases sitting between them. The germline CDR1 and CDR2 sequences are DFQATT and SNEGSKA (reference sequence). The CDR3 spans 12 residues.

The chain links TRBV28 to TRBJ1-3; D unresolved. CDR3 length: 15 residues. The germline V gene has CDR1 MDHEN and CDR2 SYDVKM. V gave up 2 bases and J gave up 2 bases, with 10 bases separating them. The DNA of the CDR3 is TGTGCCAGCAGTTTACCGGCGCGCCCTGGAAACACCATATATTTT. Its protein is CASSLPARPGNTIYF.

This clonotype was counted many times. The chain carries TRBV7-9 and TRBJ1-3; D call uncertain. Germline CDR1 is SEHNR and CDR2 is FQNEAQ (reference sequence). The CDR3 runs to 14 residues. Trimming removed 7 bases from V and 2 bases from J, with 12 bases in between. Here the CDR3 reads CASTPGSAGNTIYF. The DNA of the CDR3 is TGTGCCAGCACCCCGGGGAGCGCTGGAAACACCATATATTTT.

At least ten counts were recorded for this clonotype. This rearrangement joins TRBV7-2 to TRBJ1-5; 7 bases agree with TRBD1. CDR3 length equals 15 residues. With V trimmed by 5 bases and J by 2 bases, 6 bases remained unmatched. Germline loops: CDR1 SGHTA, CDR2 FQGNSA. The CDR3 nucleotides read TGTGCCAGCAGCCGAGGACAGGTTGGCAATCAGCCCCAGCATTTT. Translation gives CASSRGQVGNQPQHF.

There are a few counts of this clonotype. A much larger clone lies one base from this, so it may be a read error. V gene TRBV2 combines with J gene TRBJ1-1; TRBD1 might be the D (5 bases). Germline V lookup: CDR1 SNHLY, CDR2 FYNNEI. V dropped 0 bases and J dropped 3 bases, with 5 bases sitting between them. The CDR3 runs 13 residues. Here the CDR3 DNA reads TGTGCCAGCAGTGAAGCGGGGGACACTGAAGCTTTCTTT. Amino acids: CASSEAGDTEAFF.

This clonotype was detected many times. The chain is built from TRBV20-1 and TRBJ1-1, with D perhaps matching TRBD1 (6 bases). Per the germline V gene, CDR1 is DFQATT and CDR2 is SNEGSKA (reference sequence). This CDR3 has 15 amino acids. V dropped 4 bases and J dropped 0 bases, with 15 bases sitting between them. CDR3 in amino acids: CSATSGDQMNTEAFF. In DNA, the CDR3 is TGCAGTGCTACCTCAGGGGACCAAATGAACACTGAAGCTTTCTTT.

CDR3 sequence: CASSLLTSWVVTGELFF. CDR3 bases: TGTGCCAGCAGTTTATTAACCAGCTGGGTGGTCACCGGGGAGCTGTTTTTT. The J gene is TRBJ2-2, the V gene TRBV12-3 or TRBV12-4; D gene uncertain. Trimming shortened V by 2 bases and J by 4 bases, and 17 bases separated the two germline ends. CDR3 length equals 17 residues.

The V gene is TRBV4-1, the J gene TRBJ1-5, with D possibly TRBD1 on 6 matching bases. Germline CDR1 and CDR2: MGHRA and YSYEKL. Trimming removed 2 bases at V and 7 bases at J, with 18 bases between. The CDR3 runs to 16 residues. CDR3 nucleotide sequence: TGCGCCAGCAGCCAACTCGCGAAGGGGGGTAACCAGCCCCAGCATTTT. Translation: CASSQLAKGGNQPQHF.

This clonotype was seen ten or more times. The rearrangement joins TRBV14 to TRBJ1-6; D possibly corresponds to TRBD1 (5 bases). This CDR3 has 15 residues. V was trimmed by 5 bases and J by 7 bases, leaving 15 bases between them. Germline V CDR1 and CDR2: SGHDN, FVKESK. As DNA, the CDR3 is TGTGCCAGCAGCGCCGCGGGGGGACTAAATTCACCCCTCCACTTT. Protein sequence: CASSAAGGLNSPLHF.

This clonotype was recorded many times. The CDR3 here is CASSMTSGSEQYF. CDR3 DNA: TGTGCCAGCAGCATGACTAGCGGGAGCGAGCAGTACTTC. The chain uses TRBV12-3 or TRBV12-4 and TRBJ2-7, with 12 bases fitting TRBD2. J gave up 6 bases and V 6 bases, and 3 bases lay outside the gene matches. This CDR3 has 13 residues.

This clonotype has at least ten counts. The chain employs TRBV5-6 and TRBJ1-1, with TRBD1 identical over 8 bases. J lost 4 bases, V lost 0 bases, and 11 bases had no gene match. The CDR3 has 17 residues. The V gene's germline CDR1 is SGHDT and CDR2 YYEEEE. CDR3 region: CASSLVGTGSWGTEAFF. For the CDR3, the DNA is TGTGCCAGCAGCTTGGTTGGGACAGGTTCGTGGGGCACTGAAGCTTTCTTT.

In its sample, this clonotype was seen many times. This chain links TRBV15 with TRBJ1-1; tentative D call: TRBD1 (5 bases). The CDR3 spans 14 residues. Trimming cost V 1 base and J 4 bases, with 10 bases left between them. Germline-derived CDR1 and CDR2 are LNHNV and YYDKDF (reference sequence). This chain's CDR3 is CATSRGRRGTEAFF. The DNA for the CDR3 is TGTGCCACCAGCAGAGGAAGGAGGGGCACTGAAGCTTTCTTT. The full variable domain, in which reference TRBV15 and TRBJ1-1 provide the parts outside the CDR3, is DAMVIQNPRYQVTQFGKPVTLSCSQTLNHNVMYWYQQKSSQAPKLLFHYYDKDFNNEADTPDNFQSRRPNTSFCFLDIRSPGLGDTAMYLCATSRGRRGTEAFFGQGTRLTVV.

Ten or more counts support this clonotype. The rearrangement joins TRBV7-8 to TRBJ1-5; D call uncertain. The CDR3 length is 13 residues. V was clipped by 1 base and J by 5 bases, with 6 bases between them. Germline V gene data show CDR1 as SGHVS and CDR2 as FQNEAQ. In nucleotides, the CDR3 is TGTGCCAGCAGCTTAGTCCGGGATCAGCCCCAGCATTTT. This translates into CASSLVRDQPQHF.

Many counts were recorded for this clonotype. This chain connects TRBV20-1 to TRBJ1-2; D is unclear. V was shortened by 0 bases and J by 5 bases, with 13 bases between the two germline ends. This CDR3 is built from 14 residues. Germline lookup yields CDR1 DFQATT and CDR2 SNEGSKA (reference sequence). The CDR3 bases are TGCAGTGCTAGAGATTCGGGCAGTCAATATGGCTACACCTTC. It encodes CSARDSGSQYGYTF.

This clonotype has at least ten counts. The rearrangement joins TRBV19 to TRBJ1-1, with no clear D. This CDR3 region has 15 residues. With 3 bases removed from V and 7 bases from J, the gap between germline ends came to 18 bases. Germline loops: CDR1 LNHDA, CDR2 SQIVND (reference sequence). CDR3 nucleotides: TGTGCCAGTAGTATGGCCAGTGGCGGATCATATGAAGCTTTCTTT. Its protein is CASSMASGGSYEAFF. Full variable domain (missing parts from reference TRBV19 and TRBJ1-1): DGGITQSPKYLFRKEGQNVTLSCEQNLNHDAMYWYRQDPGQGLRLIYYSQIVNDFQKGDIAEGYSVSREKKESFPLTVTSAQKNPTAFYLCASSMASGGSYEAFFGQGTRLTVV.

This clonotype was recorded once. The chain carries TRBV2 and TRBJ2-7, with 10 bases fitting TRBD1. The CDR3 totals 14 residues. Unmatched junction bases numbered 8, after V lost 6 bases and J lost 6 bases. In germline, CDR1 is SNHLY, CDR2 FYNNEI. CDR3 sequence: CASRAGTGDSEQYF. The CDR3 DNA is TGTGCCAGCAGAGCCGGGACAGGGGATTCCGAGCAGTACTTC.

The chain employs TRBV19 and TRBJ1-5; TRBD1 matches 8 bases. This CDR3 comprises 16 residues. The V gene's germline CDR1 is LNHDA and CDR2 SQIVND (reference sequence). V lost 4 bases and J lost 4; bases outside the gene matches: 9. The CDR3 DNA follows: TGTGCCAGTAGTAGGTACGACAGGGGTATAAATCAGCCCCAGCATTTT. Translating it yields CASSRYDRGINQPQHF.

V and J are TRBV20-1 and TRBJ2-7, with 7 bases matching TRBD2. Unmatched junction bases numbered 5, after V lost 2 bases and J lost 4 bases. The CDR3 is made up of 13 amino acids. CDR1 and CDR2 from the germline V gene are DFQATT and SNEGSKA (reference sequence). The CDR3 coding sequence is TGCAGTGCTAGATGGCTAGCGGTATACGAGCAGTACTTC. This gives the protein CSARWLAVYEQYF.

CDR3 nucleotide sequence: TGTGCCAGCAGCTCCGCAGGGGACTTCAATCAGCCCCAGCATTTT. It encodes CASSSAGDFNQPQHF. This chain joins TRBV5-6 and TRBJ1-5, with a weak D call TRBD1 (6 bases). V lost 3 bases, J lost 3 bases, and 13 bases lay in between. The CDR3 contains 15 residues. The germline CDR1 and CDR2 sequences are SGHDT and YYEEEE.